The 31 T cell receptor beta chains below were found in one sample sequenced in a study of breast tumors, draining lymph nodes, adjacent tissues. One entry per CDR3 protein results from TCRdb running MiXCR on the multiplex PCR reads. The profile shows roughly 17,000 distinct CDR3 sequences, around two fifths of them singletons. Sequenced sample: breast tumor tissue. The receptor source for this set is a female donor with breast cancer. Some clones in this sample may be carry-over from other donors' samples.

The sample holds many counts of this clonotype. A much larger clone sits a single nucleotide away, making a read error possible. V gene TRBV11-2 combines with J gene TRBJ2-1; D is possibly TRBD2 (6 bases). V lost 4 bases to trimming and J lost 12 bases, with 13 bases between them. Per the germline V gene, CDR1 is SGHAT and CDR2 is FQNNGV. The CDR3 runs 12 residues. CDR3 coding DNA: TGTGCCAGCAGCTCGGGAGTAATCGCGCAGTTCTTC. Its translation is CASSSGVIAQFF.

The chain couples TRBV6-2 or TRBV6-3 to TRBJ2-2; D is uncertain. The CDR3 covers 15 residues. V shed 5 bases and J shed 3 bases, with 13 bases lying between them. CDR1 and CDR2 from the germline V gene are MNHEY and SVGEGT. The CDR3 DNA follows: TGTGCCAGCAGTCCCCCGGGCAGTTACACCGGGGAGCTGTTTTTT. Translating it yields CASSPPGSYTGELFF.

The sample holds a few counts of this clonotype. The chain links TRBV18 to TRBJ1-1; D ambiguous. The CDR3 consists of 14 residues. The V end lost 4 bases, the J end lost 1 base, and 10 bases lay between the germline ends. Germline V CDR1 and CDR2: KGHSH, LQKENI. CDR3 coding DNA: TGTGCCAGCTCACGGGCAGGTAGGAACACTGAAGCTTTCTTT. This translates into CASSRAGRNTEAFF.

This clonotype ranks as medium-sized. The chain links TRBV20-1 to TRBJ2-7; maybe TRBD1 (8 bases). The CDR3 loop spans 15 amino acids. V dropped 2 bases and J dropped 2 bases, with 16 bases sitting between them. Germline CDR1 and CDR2: DFQATT and SNEGSKA (reference sequence). As DNA, the CDR3 is TGCAGTGCTAGATCCGACAGGGGACTAACCTACGAGCAGTACTTC. It is translated as CSARSDRGLTYEQYF.

This clonotype appeared many times. A read error may be the cause here, since a much bigger clone is one base away. The chain is built from TRBV6-5 and TRBJ1-6; the D is unclear. V lost 5 bases and J 7 bases, leaving 6 bases between the germline ends. The CDR3 length is 12 residues. Germline V gene sequence: CDR1 MNHEY, CDR2 SVGAGI. The CDR3 reads CASSHRNSPLHF. In nucleotides, the CDR3 is TGTGCCAGCAGTCACCGGAATTCACCCCTCCACTTT.

This sequence joins TRBV9 and TRBJ2-7, with D possibly being TRBD1 (5 bases). The V end was cut by 4 bases, the J end by 4 bases, with 12 bases between. The germline gives CDR1 SGDLS, CDR2 YYNGEE. The CDR3 length is 13 residues. CDR3 sequence (DNA): TGTGCCAGCAGCCAAAGAGACAGTTACGAGCAGTACTTC. Protein sequence: CASSQRDSYEQYF.

V usage is TRBV2 and J usage is TRBJ2-1; the D is unclear. This CDR3 has 13 amino acids. V was cut by 6 bases and J by 5 bases, with 11 bases left in between. Germline V gives CDR1 SNHLY, CDR2 FYNNEI. CDR3 nucleotides: TGTGCCAGCAGGCCCGATTGGAACAATGAGCAGTTCTTC. Its protein product is CASRPDWNNEQFF.

There are a few counts of this clonotype. CDR3 sequence: CASSLLRDGDEQYV. CDR3 sequence (DNA): TGTGCCAGCAGCTTACTTAGGGACGGTGACGAGCAGTACGTC. J is TRBJ2-7 and V is TRBV7-8; D assignment may be TRBD1 or TRBD2 (5 bases each). This CDR3 has 14 residues. Germline-derived CDR1 and CDR2 are SGHVS and FQNEAQ. V shed 2 bases and J shed 5 bases, with 13 bases lying between them.

V and J are TRBV6-6 and TRBJ2-2; 8 positions agree with TRBD2. The length of the CDR3 is 17 residues. V lost 0 bases, J lost 3 bases, and 6 bases stayed unmatched. The V gene's germline CDR1 is MNHNY and CDR2 SVGAGI (reference sequence). The CDR3 bases are TGTGCCAGCAGTTACTCGCCGGGACTAGGGGACACCGGGGAGCTGTTTTTT. Protein: CASSYSPGLGDTGELFF.

Concerning this clonotype: This may be a read error, as it is one base from a much larger clone. DNA for the CDR3: TGTGCCAGCAGCCTAACGGGTGGCCCCGGAGAGACCCCGTACTTC. It specifies CASSLTGGPGETPYF. The chain combines TRBV14 with TRBJ2-5, with D unresolved. CDR1 and CDR2 (germline): SGHDN, FVKESK. The CDR3 is made up of 15 amino acids. Filled out from reference TRBV14 and TRBJ2-5, the complete variable domain reads EAGVTQFPSHSVIEKGQTVTLRCDPISGHDNLYWYRRVMGKEIKFLLHFVKESKQDESGMPNNRFLAERTGGTYSTLKVQPAELEDSGVYFCASSLTGGPGETPYFGPGTRLLVL.

The rearrangement joins TRBV30 to TRBJ2-6; D is perhaps TRBD1 (5 bases). V lost 4 bases to trimming and J lost 0 bases, with 13 bases between them. This CDR3 is built from 16 residues. CDR1 GTSNPN and CDR2 SVGIG come from the germline V gene (reference sequence). The CDR3 DNA reads TGTGCCTGGAACCCGACAGCCCTCTCTGGGGCCAACGTCCTGACTTTC. It specifies CAWNPTALSGANVLTF.

There are many counts of this clonotype. The chain recombines TRBV12-3 or TRBV12-4 with TRBJ2-3, with D uncertain. The CDR3 has 17 residues. Trimming left V 4 bases short and J 3 bases short, with 20 bases between. In DNA form, the CDR3 reads TGTGCCAGCAGTTCCCGATCCCCGGGTGTAGGGACAGATACGCAGTATTTT. Its protein product is CASSSRSPGVGTDTQYF.

The sample holds many counts of this clonotype. The chain has TRBV7-3 and TRBJ2-1; 10 bases align to TRBD2. The J segment lost 6 bases and the V segment lost 2 bases, leaving 10 bases of the junction unmatched. This CDR3 has 17 amino acids. Germline CDR1 reads SGHTA; CDR2 reads FQGTGA. CDR3 nucleotide sequence: TGTGCCAGCAGCTTACAAGGGGGGACTAGCGTAGGCAATGAGCAGTTCTTC. This codes for CASSLQGGTSVGNEQFF.

Sample share makes this clonotype large. One end of the junction fails to match germline, which may point to a read error. The chain uses TRBV6-5 and TRBJ2-7, with D possibly being TRBD1 or TRBD2 (5 bases each). This CDR3 comprises 15 residues. Germline assignment: CDR1 MNHEY and CDR2 SVGAGI. CDR3 protein: CASSRGRLNSYEQYF. The CDR3 DNA sequence: TGTGCCAGCAGTCGGGGACGTTTGAATTCCTACGAACAGTACTTC.

This CDR3 is CSAEREEYF. Written as DNA, the CDR3 is TGCAGTGCTGAGCGGGAGGAGTACTTC. V gene TRBV20-1 combines with J gene TRBJ2-7, with 9 nucleotides matching TRBD2. Per germline, CDR1 DFQATT and CDR2 SNEGSKA (reference sequence). The CDR3 is made up of 9 amino acids. The V and J ends lost 5 bases and 11 bases, in that order; junction bases with no gene match: 1.

This clonotype was counted a single time. Germline is not matched at one junction end, which may reflect a read error. This chain joins TRBV20-1 and TRBJ2-5; 7 nucleotides agree with TRBD2. The CDR3 spans 12 residues. In germline, CDR1 is DFQATT, CDR2 SNEGSKA (reference sequence). Here the CDR3 DNA reads TGCAGTGCTAGAGCGGGAGGCGAGATCCAGTACTTC. This gives the protein CSARAGGEIQYF.

As for this clonotype: A much larger clone sits a single nucleotide away, making a read error possible. The chain combines TRBV9 with TRBJ2-5; D is perhaps TRBD2 (6 bases). CDR3 length equals 15 residues. Germline V gives CDR1 SGDLS, CDR2 YYNGEE. This CDR3 is CASSVAGDPQETPYF. CDR3 nucleotides: TGTGCCAGCAGCGTAGCGGGAGACCCCCAAGAGACCCCGTACTTC.

This clonotype occurred many times. The chain is built from TRBV6-1 and TRBJ2-6; D may be TRBD2 (5 bases). Trimming shortened V by 6 bases and J by 3 bases, and 6 bases separated the two germline ends. Germline assignment: CDR1 MNHNS and CDR2 SASEGT. This CDR3 is built from 13 residues. In DNA, the CDR3 is TGTGCCAGCAGACGGGGTGGGGCCAACGTCCTGACTTTC. This translates into CASRRGGANVLTF.

This clonotype was seen repeatedly, ten times or more. A much bigger clone sits one base away, suggesting this may be a read error. The chain is built from TRBV6-1 and TRBJ2-5; D is perhaps TRBD1 or TRBD2 (5 bases each). Trimming stripped 5 bases from V and 5 bases from J, with 21 bases between. The CDR3 runs to 16 residues. The germline gives CDR1 MNHNS, CDR2 SASEGT. The CDR3 nucleotides are TGTGCCAGCAGTCATGTGTGGGGTGGGACCCAGGAGACCCAGTACTTC. As protein: CASSHVWGGTQETQYF.

This clonotype was detected ten times or more. The rearrangement links TRBV7-2 to TRBJ1-1; D might be TRBD1 (5 bases). The CDR3 has 12 residues. Germline V lookup: CDR1 SGHTA, CDR2 FQGNSA. The germline V and J ends were trimmed by 4 bases and 6 bases, with 9 bases remaining between them. Here the CDR3 DNA reads TGTGCCAGCAGCTCCAGGGTGGCTGAAGCTTTCTTT. Its translation: CASSSRVAEAFF. Complete variable domain (other parts from reference TRBV7-2 and TRBJ1-1): GAGVSQSPSNKVTEKGKDVELRCDPISGHTALYWYRQSLGQGLEFLIYFQGNSAPDKSGLPSDRFSAERTGGSVSTLTIQRTQQEDSAVYLCASSSRVAEAFFGQGTRLTVV.

This clonotype has a count of ten or more. The chain combines TRBV3-1 with TRBJ2-1; D remains ambiguous. Germline V gene data show CDR1 as LGHDT and CDR2 as YNNKEL (reference sequence). V dropped 4 bases and J dropped 6 bases, with 10 bases sitting between them. The CDR3 covers 13 residues. The CDR3 loop is CASSLRHLNEQFF. The CDR3 coding sequence is TGTGCCAGCAGCCTGAGACATCTCAATGAGCAGTTCTTC.

The chain uses TRBV27 and TRBJ2-1; D unresolved. There are 15 residues in the CDR3. The V and J ends lost 6 bases and 0 bases respectively, with 12 bases between them. Per germline, CDR1 MNHEY and CDR2 SMNVEV (reference sequence). CDR3 residues: CASRLRLSSYNEQFF. DNA for the CDR3: TGTGCCAGCAGGTTGAGGTTGAGCTCCTACAATGAGCAGTTCTTC.

In regard to this clonotype: Compared with germline, one end of the junction differs, possibly owing to a read error. The chain couples TRBV7-9 to TRBJ2-7; TRBD1 aligns across 8 bases. In germline, CDR1 is SEHNR, CDR2 FQNEAQ (reference sequence). The CDR3 consists of 15 residues. This CDR3 is CATSPWDRLSYEQYF. The CDR3 DNA is TGTGCCACCAGCCCATGGGACAGGCTCTCCTACGAGCAGTACTTC.

This clonotype was found once. The chain is built from TRBV28 and TRBJ1-6; TRBD1 agrees at 8 bases. This CDR3 spans 12 amino acids. Trimming took 1 base from V and 14 from J; bases not matched to a gene: 1. Germline V gene data show CDR1 as MDHEN and CDR2 as SYDVKM. The CDR3 region is CASSLLGQALHF. The CDR3 DNA is TGTGCCAGCAGTTTATTGGGACAGGCCCTCCACTTT. The entire variable domain, with the rest obtained from reference TRBV28 and TRBJ1-6, is as follows: DVKVTQSSRYLVKRTGEKVFLECVQDMDHENMFWYRQDPGLGLRLIYFSYDVKMKEKGDIPEGYSVSREKKERFSLILESASTNQTSMYLCASSLLGQALHFGNGTRLTVT.

The V gene is TRBV11-2, the J gene TRBJ1-5; D gene ambiguous. CDR3 length: 13 amino acids. V lost 8 bases to trimming and J lost 14 bases, with 22 bases between them. The germline CDR1 and CDR2 sequences are SGHAT and FQNNGV. The CDR3 coding sequence is TGTGCCAGCGGGGATTTATGGGGATCCCACGAGCATTTT. Protein sequence: CASGDLWGSHEHF.

This clonotype was seen repeatedly, ten times or more. V gene TRBV13 combines with J gene TRBJ1-2; TRBD1 is a possible D gene (6 bases). The CDR3 spans 14 residues. Germline V gene lookup returns CDR1 PRHDT and CDR2 FYEKMQ (reference sequence). Trimming removed 2 bases at V and 6 bases at J, with 13 bases between. CDR3 residues: CASSLYKGENGYTF. In DNA, the CDR3 is TGTGCCAGCAGCTTATATAAGGGGGAAAATGGCTACACCTTC.

This chain links TRBV6-1 with TRBJ2-6, with a tentative D call TRBD2 (5 bases). Germline assignment: CDR1 MNHNS and CDR2 SASEGT. V was shortened by 5 bases and J by 1 base, with 9 bases between the two germline ends. The CDR3 contains 15 residues. CDR3 protein: CASSFGVSGANVLTF. The CDR3 coding sequence is TGTGCCAGCAGTTTCGGGGTATCTGGGGCCAACGTCCTGACTTTC.

The CDR3 region has the DNA TGTGCCTGGTATACTCCGGGACGGATGAACACTGAAGCTTTCTTT. Translating it yields CAWYTPGRMNTEAFF. V gene TRBV30 combines with J gene TRBJ1-1, with D maybe TRBD1 (5 bases). Per the germline V gene, CDR1 is GTSNPN and CDR2 is SVGIG (reference sequence). Trimming took off 5 bases at V and 0 bases at J, with 16 bases between the two ends. The CDR3 totals 15 residues.

This clonotype was seen a handful of times. One end of the junction varies from germline; a read error may be responsible. The V call is TRBV20-1, the J call TRBJ1-1; possible D gene TRBD1, 6 bases. Germline CDR1 is DFQATT and CDR2 is SNEGSKA (reference sequence). The CDR3 is 15 amino acids. CDR3 in amino acids: CSARDPIGGVTEAFF. The CDR3 bases are TGCAGTGCTAGAGACCCTATAGGGGGTGTCACTGAGGCTTTCTTT.

Worth noting for this clonotype: It is likely a read error, because the conserved phenylalanine at the end of the CDR3 is missing. The rearrangement uses TRBV28 and TRBJ1-6; D call uncertain. The V end was cut by 8 bases, the J end by 0 bases, with 11 bases between. Germline V gene lookup returns CDR1 MDHEN and CDR2 SYDVKM. The CDR3 is 15 residues long. As DNA, the CDR3 is TGTGCCAGCGAACCCTTGAGCTCCTATAATTCACCCCTCCACCTT. This translates into CASEPLSSYNSPLHL.

This clonotype turned up a few times. The V gene is TRBV15, the J gene TRBJ1-5; the D is unclear. The germline V gene encodes CDR1 LNHNV and CDR2 YYDKDF (reference sequence). The CDR3 is 8 residues long. CDR3 amino acids: CSNQPQHF. CDR3 coding DNA: TGTAGCAATCAGCCCCAGCATTTT.